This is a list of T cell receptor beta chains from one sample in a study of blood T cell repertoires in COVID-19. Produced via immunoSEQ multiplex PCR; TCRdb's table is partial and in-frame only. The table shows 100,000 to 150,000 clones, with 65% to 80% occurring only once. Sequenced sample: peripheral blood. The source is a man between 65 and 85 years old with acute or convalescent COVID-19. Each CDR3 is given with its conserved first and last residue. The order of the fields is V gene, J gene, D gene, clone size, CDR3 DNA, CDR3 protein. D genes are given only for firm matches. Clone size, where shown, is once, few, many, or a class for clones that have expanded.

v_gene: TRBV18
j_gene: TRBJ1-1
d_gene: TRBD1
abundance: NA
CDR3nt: TGTGCCAGCTCACAGACAGGGGTGGGCACTGAAGCTTTCTTT
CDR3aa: CASSQTGVGTEAFF

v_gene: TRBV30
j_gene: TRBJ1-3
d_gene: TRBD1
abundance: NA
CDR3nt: TGTGCCCGAGCCGCAGGGGGATATGGAAACACCATATATTTT
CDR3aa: CARAAGGYGNTIYF

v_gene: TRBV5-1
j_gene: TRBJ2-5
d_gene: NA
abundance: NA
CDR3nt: TGCGCCAGCAGCTCCGGCCGGGGCCAAGAGACCCAGTACTTC
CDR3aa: CASSSGRGQETQYF

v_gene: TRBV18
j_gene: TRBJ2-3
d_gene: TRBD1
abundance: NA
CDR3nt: TGTGCCAGCTCACGCCTCGGGACAGGTAGAAATCTTCGCACAGATACGCAGTATTTT
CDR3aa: CASSRLGTGRNLRTDTQYF

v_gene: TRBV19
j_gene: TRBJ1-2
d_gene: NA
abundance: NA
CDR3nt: TGTGCCAGTAGTACCCTCGACAGGTACCATGGCTACACCTTC
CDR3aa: CASSTLDRYHGYTF

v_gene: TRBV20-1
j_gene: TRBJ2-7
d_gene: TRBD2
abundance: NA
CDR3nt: TGCAGTGCTAGTAGGTGGCGGGAGGGCTTGTACGAGCAGTACTTC
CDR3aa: CSASRWREGLYEQYF

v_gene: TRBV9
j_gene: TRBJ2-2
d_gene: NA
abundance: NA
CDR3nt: TGTGCCAGCAGCGTAGGCGCTCCCGGGGAGCTGTTTTTT
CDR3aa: CASSVGAPGELFF

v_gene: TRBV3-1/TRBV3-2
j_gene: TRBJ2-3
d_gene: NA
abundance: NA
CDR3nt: TGTGCCAGCAGCCAAGATAGGACGGGAGTCACAGATACGCAGTATTTT
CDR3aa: CASSQDRTGVTDTQYF

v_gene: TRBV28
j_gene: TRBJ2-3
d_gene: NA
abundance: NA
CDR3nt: TGTGCCAGCAGTTTACTCCTAACAGATACGCAGTATTTT
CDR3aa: CASSLLLTDTQYF

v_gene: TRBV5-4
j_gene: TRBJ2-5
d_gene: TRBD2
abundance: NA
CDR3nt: TGTGCCAGCAACCGACCCGGGACTAGCGGGGGCCAAGAGACCCAGTACTTC
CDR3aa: CASNRPGTSGGQETQYF

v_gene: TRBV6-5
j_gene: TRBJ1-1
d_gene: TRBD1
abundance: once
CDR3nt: TGTGCCAGCAGTTACTCGGGACAGGGGAACACTGAAGCTTTCTTT
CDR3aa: CASSYSGQGNTEAFF

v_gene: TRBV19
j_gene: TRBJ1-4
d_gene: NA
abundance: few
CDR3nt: TGTGCCAGTAGTCCTCAAACAGAGTATGAAAAACTGTTTTTT
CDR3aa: CASSPQTEYEKLFF

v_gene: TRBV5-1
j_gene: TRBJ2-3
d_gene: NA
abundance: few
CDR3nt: TGCGCCAGCAGCCTAGGGACGGGAGGCACAGATACGCAGTATTTT
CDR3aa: CASSLGTGGTDTQYF

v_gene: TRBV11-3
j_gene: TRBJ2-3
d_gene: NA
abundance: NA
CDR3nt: TGTGCCAGCAGCTTAGGGGAGCCCACAGATACGCAGTATTTT
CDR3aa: CASSLGEPTDTQYF

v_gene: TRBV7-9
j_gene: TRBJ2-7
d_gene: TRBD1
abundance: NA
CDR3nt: TGTGCCAGCAGCTTAAAGGGGGCGGTTGACGAGCAGTACTTC
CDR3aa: CASSLKGAVDEQYF

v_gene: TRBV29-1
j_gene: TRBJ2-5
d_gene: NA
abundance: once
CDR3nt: TGCAGCGTTGAAGTGGGCAGTCGGGAGACCCAGTACTTC
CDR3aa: CSVEVGSRETQYF

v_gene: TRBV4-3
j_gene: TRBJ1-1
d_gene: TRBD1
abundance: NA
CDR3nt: TGCGCCAGCAGCCAAGATTTCGGGACAGGGTTCGCTGAAGCTTTCTTT
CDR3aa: CASSQDFGTGFAEAFF

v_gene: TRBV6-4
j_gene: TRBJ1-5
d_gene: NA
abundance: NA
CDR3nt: TGTGCCAGCAGTGATAACGCAGGGATGCCCCAGCATTTT
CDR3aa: CASSDNAGMPQHF

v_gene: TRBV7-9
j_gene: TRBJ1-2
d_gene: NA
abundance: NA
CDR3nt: TGTGCCAGCAGCTTAGCGCTAAGTAGTAGCTATGGCTACACCTTC
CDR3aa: CASSLALSSSYGYTF

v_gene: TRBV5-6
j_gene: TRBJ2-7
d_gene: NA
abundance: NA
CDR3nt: TGTGCCAGCAGCTCGGAGGGGAGCTCCTACGAGCAGTACTTC
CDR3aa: CASSSEGSSYEQYF

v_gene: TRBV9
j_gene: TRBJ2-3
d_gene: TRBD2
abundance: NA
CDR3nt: TGTGCCAGCAGCGAACGGACTAGCGGGGGGGGCGGTACGCAGTATTTT
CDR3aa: CASSERTSGGGGTQYF

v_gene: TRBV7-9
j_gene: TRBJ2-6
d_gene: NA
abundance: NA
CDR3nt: TGTGCCAGCCGGGGGACCCACTCTGGGGCCAACGTCCTGACTTTC
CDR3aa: CASRGTHSGANVLTF

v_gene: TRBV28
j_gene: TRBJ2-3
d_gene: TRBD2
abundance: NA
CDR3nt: TGTGCCAGCAGTTCCCGGTCTAGCGGGAGGACAGATACGCAGTATTTT
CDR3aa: CASSSRSSGRTDTQYF

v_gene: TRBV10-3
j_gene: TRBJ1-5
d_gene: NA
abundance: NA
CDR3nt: TGTGCCATCAGTGAGGATAGGGGGATCGTCAATCAGCCCCAGCATTTT
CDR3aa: CAISEDRGIVNQPQHF

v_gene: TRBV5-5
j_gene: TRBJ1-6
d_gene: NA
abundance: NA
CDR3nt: TGTGCCAGCAGTTTTCACAGGGAGAGCTCCTATAATTCACCCCTCCACTTT
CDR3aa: CASSFHRESSYNSPLHF

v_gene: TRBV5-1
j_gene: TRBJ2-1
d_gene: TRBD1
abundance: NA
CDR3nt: TGCGCCAGCAGCTTGGCGGTAGCAGGGGGCGCCAATGAGCAGTTCTTC
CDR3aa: CASSLAVAGGANEQFF

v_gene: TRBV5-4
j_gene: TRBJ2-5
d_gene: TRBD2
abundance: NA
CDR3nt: TGTGCCAGCAGCAGAGTAGCGGGAGAGGAAGGAGAGACCCAGTACTTC
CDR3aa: CASSRVAGEEGETQYF

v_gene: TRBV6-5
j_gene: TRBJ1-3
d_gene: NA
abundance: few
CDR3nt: TGTGCCAGCAGTTACTCCAAACAGCCCTCTGGAAACACCATATATTTT
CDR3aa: CASSYSKQPSGNTIYF

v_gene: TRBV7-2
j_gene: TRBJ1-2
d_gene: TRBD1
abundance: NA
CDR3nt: TGTGCCAGCAGCTTAGGACAGGGTTCCTATGGCTACACCTTC
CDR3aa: CASSLGQGSYGYTF

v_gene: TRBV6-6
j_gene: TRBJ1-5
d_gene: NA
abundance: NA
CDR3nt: TGTGCCAGCAGTTTGGGGGCAGGGGCCTATCAGCCCCAGCATTTT
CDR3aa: CASSLGAGAYQPQHF

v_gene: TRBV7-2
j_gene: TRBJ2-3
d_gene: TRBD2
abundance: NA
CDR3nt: TGTGCCAGCAGCTCCCAACTAGCGGGGGGCAAAGGAGATACGCAGTATTTT
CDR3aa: CASSSQLAGGKGDTQYF

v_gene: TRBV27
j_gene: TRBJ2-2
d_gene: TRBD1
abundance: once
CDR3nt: TGTGCCAGCAGTCATAACACAGGGGGCTCCGGGGAGCTGTTTTTT
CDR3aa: CASSHNTGGSGELFF

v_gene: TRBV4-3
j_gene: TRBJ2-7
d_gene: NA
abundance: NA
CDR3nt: TGCGCCAGCAGCCAAGAACGGGGGATGTCCTACGAGCAGTACTTC
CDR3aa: CASSQERGMSYEQYF

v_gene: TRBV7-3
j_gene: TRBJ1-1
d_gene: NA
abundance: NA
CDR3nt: TGTGCCAGCAGCCCAGGGGACCGGAACACTGAAGCTTTCTTT
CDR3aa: CASSPGDRNTEAFF

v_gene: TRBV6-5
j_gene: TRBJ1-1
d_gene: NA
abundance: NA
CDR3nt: TGTGCCAGCAGCCCAGGGTATAGAACTTTCTTT
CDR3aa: CASSPGYRTFF

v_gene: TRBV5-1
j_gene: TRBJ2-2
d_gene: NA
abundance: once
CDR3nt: TGCGCCAGCAGCTTGTACGGGTCGGGGACCGGGGAGCTGTTTTTT
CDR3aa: CASSLYGSGTGELFF

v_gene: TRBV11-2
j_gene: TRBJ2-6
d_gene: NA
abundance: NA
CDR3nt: TGTGCCAGCAGCTTCCGCTCTGGGGCCAACGTCCTGACTTTC
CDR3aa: CASSFRSGANVLTF

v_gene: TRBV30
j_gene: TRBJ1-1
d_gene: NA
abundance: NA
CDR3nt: TGTGCCTGGAGTGTTTGGAGTGAAGCTTTCTTT
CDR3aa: CAWSVWSEAFF

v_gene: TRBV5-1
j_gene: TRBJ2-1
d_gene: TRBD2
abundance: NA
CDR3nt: TGCGCCAGCATGACAACGGGAGGTTGGAACAATGAGCAGTTCTTC
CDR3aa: CASMTTGGWNNEQFF

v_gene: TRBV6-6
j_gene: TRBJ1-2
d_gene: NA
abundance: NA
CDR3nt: TGTGCCAGCACTCCCCCCCCGGGATCTTTTAACTATGGCTACACCTTC
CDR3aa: CASTPPPGSFNYGYTF

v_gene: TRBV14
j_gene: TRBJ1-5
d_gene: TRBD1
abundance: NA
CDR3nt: TGTGCCAGCAGCCACCGCAGACAGGGGCACGTTGGCAATCAGCCCCAGCATTTT
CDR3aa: CASSHRRQGHVGNQPQHF

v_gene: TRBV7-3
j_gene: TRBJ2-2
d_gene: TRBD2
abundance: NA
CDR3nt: TGTGCCAGCAGCTTAGAGGGACTATGCCGCACACGTGTCACCGGGGAGCTGTTTTTT
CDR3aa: CASSLEGLCRTRVTGELFF

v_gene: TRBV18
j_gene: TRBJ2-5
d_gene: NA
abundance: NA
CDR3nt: TGTGCCAGCTCACCACCGGTTTCAGGGCGAGAGACCCAGTACTTC
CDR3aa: CASSPPVSGRETQYF

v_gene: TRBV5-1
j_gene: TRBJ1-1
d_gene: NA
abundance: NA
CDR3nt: TGCGCCAGCAGCGCGACAGAAAATAGTAGGACTGAAGCTTTCTTT
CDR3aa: CASSATENSRTEAFF

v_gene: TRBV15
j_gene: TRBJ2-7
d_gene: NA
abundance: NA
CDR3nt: TGTGCCACCAGCAGAGATGTCCAGGGCGAGCAGTACTTC
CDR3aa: CATSRDVQGEQYF

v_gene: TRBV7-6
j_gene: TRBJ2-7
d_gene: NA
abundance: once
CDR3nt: TGTGCCAGCAGCCTTGCATACGGGAGTTCCTACGAGCAGTACTTC
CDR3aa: CASSLAYGSSYEQYF

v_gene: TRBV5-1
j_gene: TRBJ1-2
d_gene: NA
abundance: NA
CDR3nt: TGCGCCAGCAGCTTGGCGGTAACAGGGCTGGATGGCTACACCTTC
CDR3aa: CASSLAVTGLDGYTF

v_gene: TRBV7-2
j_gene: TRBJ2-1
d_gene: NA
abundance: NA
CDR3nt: TGTGCCAGCAGCTCCACGGTCTACAATGAGCAGTTCTTC
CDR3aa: CASSSTVYNEQFF

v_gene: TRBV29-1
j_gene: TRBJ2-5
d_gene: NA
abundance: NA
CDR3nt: TGCAGCGTTGTACAGGGCTTGCGAGAGACCCAGTACTTC
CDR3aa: CSVVQGLRETQYF

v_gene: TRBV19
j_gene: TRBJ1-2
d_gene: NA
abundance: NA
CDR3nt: TGTGCCAGTAGTAACCCACAGGGCCGGGGTGGCTACACCTTC
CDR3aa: CASSNPQGRGGYTF

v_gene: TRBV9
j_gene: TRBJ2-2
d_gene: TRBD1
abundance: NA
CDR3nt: TGTGCCAGCAGCGTAGGACAGGGGAACACCGGGGAGCTGTTTTTT
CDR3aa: CASSVGQGNTGELFF

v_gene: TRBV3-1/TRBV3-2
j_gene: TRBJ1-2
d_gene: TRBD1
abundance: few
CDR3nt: TGTGCCAGCAGCCATCTGGACAGGCACTATGGCTACACCTTC
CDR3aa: CASSHLDRHYGYTF

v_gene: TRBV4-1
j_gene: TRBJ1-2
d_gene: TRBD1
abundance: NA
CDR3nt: TGCGCCAGCAGCCAACCGGGACAGGGGGCATGGGGCTACACCTTC
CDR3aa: CASSQPGQGAWGYTF

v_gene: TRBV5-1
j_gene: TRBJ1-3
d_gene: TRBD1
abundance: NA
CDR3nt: TGCGCCAGCAGCCCAGGGGGCCTATCTCGCTCTGGAAACACCATATATTTT
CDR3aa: CASSPGGLSRSGNTIYF

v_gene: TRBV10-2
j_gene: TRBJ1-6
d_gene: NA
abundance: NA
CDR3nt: TGCGCCAGCAGTGAGGGGCCAGGGTCGGATTCACCCCTCCACTTT
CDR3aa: CASSEGPGSDSPLHF

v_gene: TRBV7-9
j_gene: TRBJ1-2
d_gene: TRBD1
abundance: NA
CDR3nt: TGTGCCAGCAGCTTAGCGCGGGGGACAGGGGACGATGGCTACACCTTC
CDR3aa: CASSLARGTGDDGYTF

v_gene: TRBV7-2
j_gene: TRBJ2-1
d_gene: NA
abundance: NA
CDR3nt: TGTGCCAGCAGCTTAGACTTGTCTAGCCGGTTCTTC
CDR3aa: CASSLDLSSRFF

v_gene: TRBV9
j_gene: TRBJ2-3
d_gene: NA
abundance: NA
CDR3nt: TGTGCCAGCAGCGTAGGAGGGATTCTCACAGATACGCAGTATTTT
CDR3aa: CASSVGGILTDTQYF

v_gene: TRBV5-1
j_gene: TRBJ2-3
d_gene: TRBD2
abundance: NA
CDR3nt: TGCGCCAGCAGCTTGATGACTAGCGGGGACACAGATACGCAGTATTTT
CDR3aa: CASSLMTSGDTDTQYF